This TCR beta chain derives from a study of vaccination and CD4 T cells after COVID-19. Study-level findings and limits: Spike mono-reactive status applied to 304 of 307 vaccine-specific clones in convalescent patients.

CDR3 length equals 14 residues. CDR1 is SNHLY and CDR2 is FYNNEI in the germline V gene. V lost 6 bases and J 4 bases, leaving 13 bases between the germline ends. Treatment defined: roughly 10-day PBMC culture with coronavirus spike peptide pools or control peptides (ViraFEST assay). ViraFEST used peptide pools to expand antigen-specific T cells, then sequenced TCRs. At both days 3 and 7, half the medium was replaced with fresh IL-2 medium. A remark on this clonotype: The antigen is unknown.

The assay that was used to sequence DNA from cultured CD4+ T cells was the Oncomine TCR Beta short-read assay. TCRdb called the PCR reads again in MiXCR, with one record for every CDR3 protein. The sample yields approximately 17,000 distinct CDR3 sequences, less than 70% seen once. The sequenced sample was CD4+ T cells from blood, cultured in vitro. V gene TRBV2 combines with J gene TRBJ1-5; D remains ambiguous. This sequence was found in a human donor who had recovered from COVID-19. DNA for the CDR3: TGTGCCAGCAGCCTGACTGGGATGAATCAGCCCCAGCATTTT. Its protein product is CASSLTGMNQPQHF.